The entry below describes one TCR beta chain. Its antigen is not identified. The data were obtained in a study of cytomegalovirus exposure and HLA in healthy donors. About the study: Earlier, approximately 110 million unique TCR beta sequences were recovered from roughly 200 million T cells by an analysis. General study points: TCR beta chains numbering about 160 were designated cytomegalovirus-associated. High sensitivity and specificity were reportedly achieved when the classifier diagnosed cytomegalovirus status. Within the data, a cluster of highly shared sequence variants was likely a sequencing artifact.

It was with 60 Vbeta and 13 Jbeta primers that the PCR ran. TCRdb's copy holds only in-frame clones and misses some; the assay was immunoSEQ multiplex PCR. The table has 100,000 or so clones, approximately 81% seen once; the top ten hold roughly 13%. This clonotype was sampled from a male donor in good health and CMV-seropositive. The sample was PBMCs.

The CDR3 bases are TGCAGCGGACAGACCCAAGAGACCCAGTACTTC. It encodes CSGQTQETQYF. V gene TRBV20-1 combines with J gene TRBJ2-5; D is possibly TRBD1 (6 bases). Looked up from germline, CDR1 is DFQATT and CDR2 is SNEGSKA (reference sequence). The CDR3 has 11 amino acids.